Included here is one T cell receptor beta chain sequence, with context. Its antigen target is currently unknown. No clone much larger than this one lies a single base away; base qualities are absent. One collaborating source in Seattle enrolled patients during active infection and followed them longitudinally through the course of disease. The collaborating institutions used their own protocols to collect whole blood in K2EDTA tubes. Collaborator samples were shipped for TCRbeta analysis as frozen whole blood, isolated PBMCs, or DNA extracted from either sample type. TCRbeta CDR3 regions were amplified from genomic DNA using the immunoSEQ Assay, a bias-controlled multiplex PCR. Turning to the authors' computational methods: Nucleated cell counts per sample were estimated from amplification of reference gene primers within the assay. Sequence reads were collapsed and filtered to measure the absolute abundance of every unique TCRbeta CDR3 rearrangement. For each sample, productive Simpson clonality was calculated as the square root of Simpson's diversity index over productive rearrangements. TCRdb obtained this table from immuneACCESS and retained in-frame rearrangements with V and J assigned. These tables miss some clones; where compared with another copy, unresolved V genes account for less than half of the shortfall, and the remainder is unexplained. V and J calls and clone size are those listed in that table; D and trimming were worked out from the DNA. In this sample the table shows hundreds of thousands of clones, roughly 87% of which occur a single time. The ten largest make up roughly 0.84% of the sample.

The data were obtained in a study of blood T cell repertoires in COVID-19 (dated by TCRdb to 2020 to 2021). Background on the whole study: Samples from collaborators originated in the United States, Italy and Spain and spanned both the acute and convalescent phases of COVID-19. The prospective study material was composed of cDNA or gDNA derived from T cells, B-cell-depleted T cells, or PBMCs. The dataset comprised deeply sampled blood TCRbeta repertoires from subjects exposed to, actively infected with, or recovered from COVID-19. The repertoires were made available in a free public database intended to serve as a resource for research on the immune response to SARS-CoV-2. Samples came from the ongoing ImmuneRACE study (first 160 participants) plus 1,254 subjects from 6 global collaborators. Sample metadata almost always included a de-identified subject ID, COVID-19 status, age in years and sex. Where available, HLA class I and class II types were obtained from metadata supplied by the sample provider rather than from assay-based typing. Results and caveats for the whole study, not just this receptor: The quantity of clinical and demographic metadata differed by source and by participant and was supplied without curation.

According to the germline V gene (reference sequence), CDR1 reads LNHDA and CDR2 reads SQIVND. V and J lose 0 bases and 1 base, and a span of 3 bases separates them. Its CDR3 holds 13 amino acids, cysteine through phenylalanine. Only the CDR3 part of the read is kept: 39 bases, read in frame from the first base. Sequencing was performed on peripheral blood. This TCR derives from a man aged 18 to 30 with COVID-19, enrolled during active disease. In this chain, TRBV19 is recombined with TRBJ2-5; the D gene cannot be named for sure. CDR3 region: CASSIDLQETQYF. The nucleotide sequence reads TGTGCCAGTAGTATAGATCTCCAAGAGACCCAGTACTTC.